What follows are 7 T cell receptor beta chains derived from one specimen sequenced in a study of Ad26.COV2.S vaccination and SARS-CoV-2 variants. Sequencing used immunoSEQ multiplex PCR; TCRdb keeps in-frame clones, though not all of them. The table has roughly 320,000 clones, roughly 84% seen once; the top ten hold 1.5% to 2%. Treatment of the sample: roughly 20 received Ad26.COV2.S at low or high dose, single or two shots; roughly five received placebo; per-sample allocation not given. It was on day 63 after the first vaccine or placebo injection that samples were taken. The sample was peripheral blood, taken in a trial of Ad26.COV2.S vaccine versus placebo. Every receptor here comes from a person aged 18-60 years who received the Ad26.COV2.S COVID-19 vaccine or a placebo.

This clone was observed a handful of times. The chain joins TRBV6-4 to TRBJ1-2, with 9 bases fitting TRBD1. This CDR3 region has 14 residues. CDR1 is MRHNA and CDR2 is SNTAGT in the germline V gene. Losses at the gene ends were 2 bases for V and 7 bases for J; bases not matched to a gene: 5. The CDR3 is CASSDKQGAGGYTF. As DNA, the CDR3 is TGTGCCAGCAGTGACAAACAGGGGGCAGGTGGCTACACCTTC.

The J gene is TRBJ2-2, the V gene TRBV3-1 (or the pseudogene TRBV3-2); 9 positions match TRBD1. This CDR3 contains 18 residues. The V and J ends lost 1 base and 1 base, in that order; junction bases with no gene match: 7. The germline CDR1 and CDR2 sequences are LGHDT and YNNKEL (reference sequence). The CDR3 DNA reads TGTGCCAGCAGCCAAGTCCCCGGACAGGGGATGAACACCGGGGAGCTGTTTTTT. It specifies CASSQVPGQGMNTGELFF.

The chain combines TRBV30 with TRBJ2-7; no clear D gene. V was pared by 0 bases and J by 3 bases, with 9 bases between. Germline CDR1 reads GTSNPN; CDR2 reads SVGIG (reference sequence). There are 13 residues in the CDR3. The CDR3 bases are TGTGCCTGGAGTGTTGATTTCGACTACGAGCAGTACTTC. As protein: CAWSVDFDYEQYF.

V usage is TRBV9 and J usage is TRBJ1-6; 9 nucleotides align to TRBD1. Losses at the gene ends were 4 bases for V and 6 bases for J; bases not matched to a gene: 5. The CDR3 length is 15 residues. Germline V gives CDR1 SGDLS, CDR2 YYNGEE. DNA of the CDR3: TGTGCCAGCAGCCGGGGGACAGGGTCTAATTCACCCCTCCACTTT. This codes for CASSRGTGSNSPLHF.

A remark on this clone: The junction departs from germline at one end; a sequencing error may be responsible. The chain employs TRBV19 and TRBJ2-7; D ambiguous. CDR3 length equals 15 residues. Germline V lookup: CDR1 LNHDA, CDR2 SQIVND (reference sequence). The DNA for the CDR3 is TGTGCCTGTAGTATTGGGTGGGCCATTGAGAACGAGCAGTACTTC. Translation gives CACSIGWAIENEQYF. The full variable domain, rest sourced from reference TRBV19 and TRBJ2-7, is DGGITQSPKYLFRKEGQNVTLSCEQNLNHDAMYWYRQDPGQGLRLIYYSQIVNDFQKGDIAEGYSVSREKKESFPLTVTSAQKNPTAFYLCACSIGWAIENEQYFGPGTRLTVT.

This chain connects TRBV2 to TRBJ1-1; TRBD1 aligns across 8 bases. Trimming removed 5 bases from V and 1 base from J; junction bases left unmatched: 6. The CDR3 loop spans 15 amino acids. CDR1 SNHLY and CDR2 FYNNEI come from the germline V gene. The CDR3 DNA is TGTGCCAGCAGTCCCCCCGGACAGGGGAACACTGAAGCTTTCTTT. As protein: CASSPPGQGNTEAFF.

The gene calls are TRBV24-1 and TRBJ2-4; 8 bases fit TRBD1. V shed 5 bases and J 3 bases; nucleotides not matched to a gene: 5. The germline V gene encodes CDR1 KGHDR and CDR2 SFDVKD. The CDR3 runs to 15 residues. CDR3 region: CATSAGTGGKNIQYF. The CDR3 DNA reads TGTGCCACCAGTGCCGGCACAGGGGGCAAAAACATTCAGTACTTC.